The next 3 T cell receptor beta chains were all read from a single sample in a study of T cells in Graves' hyperthyroidism and ophthalmopathy. The CDR3 regions of TCR beta were amplified from RNA transcripts. A first-round RT-PCR of the TCR CDR3 used the HTBI primer set. TCRdb reprocessed the multiplex PCR reads via MiXCR and lists one record per CDR3 protein. This table has roughly 260,000 distinct CDR3 sequences, roughly 15% appearing once. Sequenced: blood. The receptors stem from a middle-aged woman with Graves' hyperthyroidism that later progressed to Graves' ophthalmopathy.

The rearrangement joins TRBV29-1 to TRBJ2-1; 7 nucleotides line up with TRBD2. Germline V gives CDR1 SQVTM, CDR2 ANQGSEA. The CDR3 runs to 15 residues. Trimming at V came to 4 bases and at J to 10 bases, leaving 16 bases not matched to a gene. CDR3 sequence: CSVGGGLTGLREQFF. The CDR3, as DNA: TGCAGCGTTGGTGGGGGACTAACCGGGCTACGGGAGCAGTTCTTC.

Many counts were recorded for this clonotype. The chain links TRBV18 to TRBJ1-2, with D possibly TRBD1 on 5 matching bases. From germline, CDR1 is KGHSH and CDR2 LQKENI. The CDR3 runs to 13 residues. Trimming took off 3 bases at V and 4 bases at J, with 9 bases between the two ends. The CDR3 sequence is CASSPTVVYGYTF. In DNA form, the CDR3 reads TGTGCCAGCTCACCGACAGTAGTCTATGGCTACACCTTC.

This clonotype has a count of ten or more. V and J are TRBV6-1 and TRBJ1-2, with D possibly matching TRBD1 (5 bases). Germline CDR1 MNHNS, CDR2 SASEGT. Trimming removed 7 bases from V and 4 bases from J, with 13 bases in between. The CDR3 contains 13 residues. The CDR3 sequence: CASNRDGPYGYTF. Written as DNA, the CDR3 is TGTGCCAGCAACCGGGACGGACCCTATGGCTACACCTTC.